This TCR beta chain was recorded in a study of T cells in localized non-small cell lung cancer. Points from the study as a whole: Analysis by sequencing included only one tumor region, so heterogeneity remains possible.

The assay was immunoSEQ multiplex PCR, and TCRdb's table has in-frame clones only and misses some. Of under 55,000 clones listed, about three quarters are singletons. A note on this clone: Its antigen remains unidentified.

Sequencing used PBMCs, obtained before any cancer treatment. This clonotype originated in a woman aged 35 to 75 with stage II lung adenocarcinoma.

The CDR3 DNA follows: TGCAGCGTTGAAGAAGGGGGCAGGGGTACTGAAGCTTTCTTT. Translated, it gives CSVEEGGRGTEAFF. This chain connects TRBV29-1 to TRBJ1-1; 7 bases map to TRBD1. The CDR3 consists of 14 residues. Germline CDR1 reads SQVTM; CDR2 reads ANQGSEA. The junction had 6 bases not matched to a gene; V was cut back by 0 bases and J by 5 bases. Filled out from reference TRBV29-1 and TRBJ1-1, the complete variable domain reads SAVISQKPSRDICQRGTSLTIQCQVDSQVTMMFWYRQQPGQSLTLIATANQGSEATYESGFVIDKFPISRPNLTFSTLTVSNMSPEDSSIYLCSVEEGGRGTEAFFGQGTRLTVV.